The rows below give T cell receptor beta chains drawn from one sample of a study of T cell responses to AZD1222 COVID-19 vaccine. Generated by immunoSEQ multiplex PCR, the TCRdb table keeps only in-frame clones and is missing some. This table holds 95,000 to 150,000 clones, 70% to 90% found once. The sample was peripheral blood, taken on day 0 of AZD1222 vaccination. These receptors originate from an adult in good health. The CDR3 runs from the conserved cysteine through the conserved F or W. The D gene is left open where the match is weak. Size is omitted from some rows. Given values are once, few, many or a class for expanded clones.

V	J	size	D	CDR3	DNA
TRBV25-1	TRBJ1-1	.	TRBD1	CAITHRGLNTEAFF	TGTGCCATAACCCACAGGGGATTGAACACTGAAGCTTTCTTT
TRBV18	TRBJ2-5	.	.	CASSPDRESETQYF	TGTGCCAGCTCACCTGACAGAGAATCCGAGACCCAGTACTTC
TRBV2	TRBJ2-7	once	.	CASSDWRGLGDFTYEQYF	TGTGCCAGCAGCGACTGGAGGGGGCTAGGGGATTTCACCTACGAGCAGTACTTC
TRBV7-9	TRBJ2-1	.	.	CASSTGGTYNEQFF	TGTGCCAGCAGCACTGGGGGGACCTACAATGAGCAGTTCTTC
TRBV19	TRBJ2-5	.	TRBD1	CASSTGTGSGETQYF	TGTGCCAGTAGTACCGGGACAGGGTCGGGAGAGACCCAGTACTTC
TRBV7-6	TRBJ1-2	.	.	CASSLTPPKGQRNYGYTF	TGTGCCAGCAGCTTAACCCCCCCTAAAGGGCAGCGTAACTATGGCTACACCTTC
TRBV19	TRBJ1-2	.	.	CASNTGGPSGYTF	TGTGCCAGTAATACGGGCGGGCCGAGTGGCTACACCTTC
TRBV19	TRBJ1-6	.	.	CASSTGVYSPLHF	TGTGCCAGTAGTACAGGGGTATATTCACCCCTCCACTTT
TRBV3-1/TRBV3-2	TRBJ1-1	.	.	CASSQGAGFRETEAFF	TGTGCCAGCAGCCAAGGAGCCGGATTCAGGGAGACTGAAGCTTTCTTT
TRBV11-2	TRBJ2-5	.	TRBD2	CASSTWTRRYQETQYF	TGTGCCAGCAGCACCTGGACTAGACGCTACCAAGAGACCCAGTACTTC
TRBV3-1/TRBV3-2	TRBJ1-2	.	.	CASSQYRYDGYTF	TGTGCCAGCAGCCAGTACAGATACGATGGCTACACCTTC
TRBV28	TRBJ2-1	.	TRBD2	CASSAAGANYNEQFF	TGTGCCAGCAGTGCAGCGGGGGCCAATTACAATGAGCAGTTCTTC
TRBV19	TRBJ1-2	.	TRBD1	CASSISGTGARYGYTF	TGTGCCAGTAGTATCTCCGGGACAGGTGCTAGGTATGGCTACACCTTC
TRBV7-7	TRBJ2-5	.	.	CASSSDGRQETQYF	TGTGCTAGCAGCTCCGACGGACGGCAAGAGACCCAGTACTTC
TRBV6-5	TRBJ1-5	.	.	CASHRDPGSNQPQHF	TGTGCCAGCCACAGGGACCCCGGTAGCAATCAGCCCCAGCATTTT
TRBV6-5	TRBJ2-5	.	.	CASRPTDTLQETQYF	TGTGCCAGCAGGCCCACGGACACCTTACAAGAGACCCAGTACTTC
TRBV5-1	TRBJ1-1	.	.	CASNLRASNTEAFF	TGCGCCAGCAATTTGAGGGCCAGCAACACTGAAGCTTTCTTT
TRBV3-1/TRBV3-2	TRBJ1-4	few	.	CASSQVFRPHEKLFF	TGTGCCAGCAGCCAAGTATTCAGACCTCATGAAAAACTGTTTTTT
TRBV6-2/TRBV6-3	TRBJ2-5	.	.	CASSSDRPGLGVETQYF	TGTGCCAGCAGTTCCGACAGGCCAGGGTTGGGGGTGGAGACCCAGTACTTC
TRBV11-2	TRBJ2-7	.	TRBD1	CASRKPGQGHYEQYF	TGTGCCAGCAGGAAACCGGGACAGGGGCACTACGAGCAGTACTTC
TRBV5-1	TRBJ2-1	.	TRBD2	CASSPGLAGDEQFF	TGCGCCAGCAGCCCGGGACTAGCGGGCGATGAGCAGTTCTTC
TRBV5-1	TRBJ1-5	.	.	CASSLGRNQPQHF	TGCGCCAGCAGCTTGGGCCGCAATCAGCCCCAGCATTTT
TRBV28	TRBJ1-6	.	.	CASSEYLAPLHF	TGTGCCAGTAGCGAGTACCTAGCACCCCTCCACTTT
TRBV27	TRBJ2-6	few	.	CASRKTGSGANVLTF	TGTGCCAGCAGGAAAACAGGGTCTGGGGCCAACGTCCTGACTTTC
TRBV11-2	TRBJ2-7	.	.	CASSLGSTGDKYEQYF	TGTGCCAGCAGCTTAGGTTCTACGGGAGATAAATACGAGCAGTACTTC
TRBV30	TRBJ1-1	.	TRBD1	CAWNRGLGQSSFNTEAFF	TGTGCCTGGAATCGGGGTTTGGGACAGAGCAGTTTTAACACTGAAGCTTTCTTT
TRBV27	TRBJ2-2	.	.	CASSFSPGELFF	TGTGCCAGCAGTTTCTCACCCGGGGAGCTGTTTTTT
TRBV3-1/TRBV3-2	TRBJ1-3	few	.	CASSQDPDYSGNTIYF	TGTGCCAGCAGCCAAGATCCCGACTACTCTGGAAACACCATATATTTT
TRBV5-5	TRBJ2-2	.	.	CASSFRAVNTGELFF	TGTGCCAGCAGCTTCCGAGCGGTGAACACCGGGGAGCTGTTTTTT
TRBV11-3	TRBJ2-1	.	.	CASSLGNSGGNEQFF	TGTGCCAGCAGCTTAGGGAATTCCGGGGGCAATGAGCAGTTCTTC
TRBV27	TRBJ2-7	.	TRBD2	CASSFSLAGGTYEQYF	TGTGCCAGCAGTTTTTCTCTAGCGGGAGGGACCTACGAGCAGTACTTC
TRBV5-4	TRBJ2-1	.	.	CASSRGWRSSYNEQFF	TGTGCCAGCAGCCGGGGATGGCGGAGCTCCTACAATGAGCAGTTCTTC
TRBV5-1	TRBJ2-7	.	TRBD2	CASHLLAGDSYEQYF	TGCGCCAGTCACCTCCTAGCGGGGGATTCCTACGAGCAGTACTTC
TRBV5-4	TRBJ2-5	.	.	CASSFPGTQETQYF	TGTGCCAGCAGCTTCCCGGGGACGCAAGAGACCCAGTACTTC
TRBV30	TRBJ1-1	.	.	CAWSVRVPAGGAFF	TGTGCCTGGAGTGTCAGGGTACCCGCGGGAGGAGCTTTCTTT
TRBV11-2	TRBJ2-7	.	.	CASSLPGRKPYEQYF	TGTGCCAGCAGCCTACCGGGACGGAAACCCTACGAGCAGTACTTC
TRBV27	TRBJ2-7	.	.	CASSLLRDKVYEQYF	TGTGCCAGCAGTCTTCTCCGGGACAAGGTCTACGAGCAGTACTTC
TRBV5-1	TRBJ2-7	.	.	CASSPGVGRGPNEQYF	TGCGCCAGCAGCCCTGGAGTAGGCAGGGGTCCCAACGAGCAGTACTTC
TRBV2	TRBJ2-2	.	.	CASSLLQGMAGELFF	TGTGCCAGCAGTTTATTACAGGGAATGGCCGGGGAGCTGTTTTTT
TRBV2	TRBJ1-4	.	.	CASRATFVAEKLFF	TGTGCCAGCAGGGCGACATTCGTAGCGGAAAAACTGTTTTTT
TRBV19	TRBJ2-5	.	.	CASREGGETQYF	TGTGCCAGTAGAGAGGGAGGAGAGACCCAGTACTTC
TRBV7-2	TRBJ1-6	.	.	CASSLAPGDNSPLHF	TGTGCCAGCAGCTTAGCGCCAGGAGATAATTCACCCCTCCACTTT
TRBV20-1	TRBJ2-3	.	.	CSAPAVDTQYF	TGCAGTGCTCCAGCGGTAGATACGCAGTATTTT
TRBV19	TRBJ1-5	.	.	CASSTQGLSPQHF	TGTGCCAGTAGTACCCAGGGACTTAGTCCCCAGCATTTT